Detailed here is one T cell receptor beta chain. Its cognate antigen is unknown. The CDR3 runs 12 residues. V shed 3 bases and J shed 5 bases, with 7 bases lying between them. Per the germline V gene, CDR1 is LGHNA and CDR2 is YNFKEQ. The data were taken from a study of identifying expanded T cells in peripheral blood. General study points: Over around two and four weeks, about 16.4 and 19 clones changed, versus roughly 1.2 between replicates. Approximately two-week clone count variance significantly increased as total template count grew.

Data came from immunoSEQ multiplex PCR; TCRdb stores just in-frame clones and leaves some out. The sample consists of over 100,000 clones, approximately 89% of them appearing once. During the collection period, no donor immune events like infections were recorded. Sequences were obtained from blood. The clonotype was recovered from a person between 18 and 75 years old in good health. This sequence joins TRBV4-2 and TRBJ2-5; D unresolved. The CDR3 protein is CASSQTLETQYF. DNA for the CDR3: TGTGCCAGCAGCCAGACTTTGGAGACCCAGTACTTC.